The clone carrying this T cell receptor beta chain was detected once. Its antigen is still unknown. The CDR3 length is 15 residues. Between the trimmed V and J ends, which lost 5 bases and 1 base, there was a span of 13 bases. CDR1 and CDR2 (germline): KGHDR, SFDVKD. The sample comes from a study of CD8 T cells in Susac syndrome. On the study more broadly: When their blood was taken, the Susac syndrome patients had either not yet had any therapy, were taking corticosteroids, or were taking intravenous immunoglobulin alone. Overall study findings and caveats: CD4+ repertoires of Susac syndrome patients lacked detectable clonal expansion.

Sequencing of TCR beta was undertaken in CD8+ and CD4+ T cells derived from blood. FACS enriched CD8+ TEMRA cells, while bulk CD8+ and CD4+ were negatively isolated. cDNA came from about 0.5 to 1 ug RNA primed by random hexamers. One entry per CDR3 protein, called by TCRdb with MiXCR from the immunoSEQ multiplex PCR reads. The data contain roughly 130,000 distinct CDR3 sequences, nearly 96% of them singletons. The source material was CD4+ T cells from PBMCs. The chain links TRBV24-1 to TRBJ2-5; possible D gene TRBD1, 7 bases. The receptor was derived from a human donor with Susac syndrome. CDR3 loop: CATSGNRGGQETQYF. Written as DNA, the CDR3 is TGTGCCACCAGTGGAAACAGGGGAGGCCAAGAGACCCAGTACTTC.